The rows below give T cell receptor beta chains drawn from one sample of a study of a mutant IDH1 vaccine in newly diagnosed glioma. The protocol was immunoSEQ multiplex PCR, while the TCRdb copy is restricted to in-frame clones and leaves out a portion. The sample yields about 56,000 clones, around 87% seen once. For these receptors, no antigen is known. Sample: PBMCs, taken from a glioma patient whose treatment included an IDH1 peptide vaccine. Receptors were obtained from a man aged 40-49 years with glioma. CDR3s include the opening cysteine and the closing phenylalanine or tryptophan. The D gene is left open where the match is weak. Where a row states a size, it is once, few, many or the class of an expanded clone; other rows omit it.

>TRBV6-5|TRBD1|medium-sized|TRBJ2-7
CASSPTGTGGEQYF
TGTGCCAGCAGTCCAACCGGGACAGGCGGCGAGCAGTACTTC
>TRBV6-5|TRBD2|NA|TRBJ2-7
CASRPGLAEYEQYF
TGTGCCAGCAGGCCCGGACTAGCGGAGTACGAGCAGTACTTC
>TRBV6-5|NA|NA|TRBJ2-7
CASSYGGSTFYEQYF
TGTGCCAGCAGTTATGGCGGCTCCACCTTCTACGAGCAGTACTTC
>TRBV27|TRBD1|NA|TRBJ2-3
CASSFLGQADTQYF
TGTGCCAGCAGTTTTCTGGGACAGGCAGATACGCAGTATTTT
>TRBV6-6|TRBD2|NA|TRBJ2-4
CASGLAQNIQYF
TGTGCCAGCGGACTAGCCCAAAACATTCAGTACTTC
>TRBV18|TRBD2|NA|TRBJ2-7
CASSPYPTSGSTYEQYF
TGTGCCAGCTCACCGTATCCGACTAGCGGGTCCACCTACGAGCAGTACTTC
>TRBV19|NA|NA|TRBJ2-2
CASGQGFRSGELFF
TGTGCCAGTGGGCAGGGGTTCAGATCCGGGGAGCTGTTTTTT
>TRBV19|TRBD2|NA|TRBJ2-3
CASSPLGERASGSPSTDTQYF
TGTGCCAGTAGTCCGTTGGGGGAGAGGGCTAGCGGGAGCCCTAGCACAGATACGCAGTATTTT
>TRBV7-3|NA|NA|TRBJ1-2
CASSPQVPPIYGYTF
TGTGCCAGCAGCCCTCAGGTACCCCCCATCTATGGCTACACCTTC
>TRBV27|NA|NA|TRBJ2-7
CASSSGDRYEQYF
TGTGCCAGCAGTTCGGGGGACAGATACGAGCAGTACTTC
>TRBV15|NA|NA|TRBJ1-1
CATSRDIANTEAFF
TGTGCCACCAGCAGAGATATAGCTAACACTGAAGCTTTCTTT
>TRBV25-1|TRBD2|NA|TRBJ2-7
CATSGTSGIYEQYF
TGTGCCACGTCCGGGACTAGCGGGATATACGAGCAGTACTTC
>TRBV23-1|TRBD1|NA|TRBJ1-4
CASSQSWDRTNEKLFF
TGCGCCAGCAGTCAAAGTTGGGACAGAACTAATGAAAAACTGTTTTTT
>TRBV5-1|NA|NA|TRBJ2-7
CASSSGHTSSYEQYF
TGCGCCAGCAGCTCAGGACACACGAGCTCCTACGAGCAGTACTTC
>TRBV29-1|NA|few|TRBJ1-1
CSVGIIQNTEAFF
TGCAGCGTTGGAATCATTCAGAACACTGAAGCTTTCTTT
>TRBV6-5|TRBD2|NA|TRBJ2-5
CASSLVVAGEKTQYF
TGTGCCAGCAGTTTAGTGGTAGCGGGAGAAAAGACCCAGTACTTC
>TRBV6-6|TRBD1|NA|TRBJ1-5
CASSLGQGTNQPQHF
TGTGCCAGCAGTCTAGGACAGGGCACGAATCAGCCCCAGCATTTT
>TRBV5-1|NA|NA|TRBJ1-2
CASSLDGTNYGYTF
TGCGCCAGCAGCTTGGACGGAACTAACTATGGCTACACCTTC
>TRBV5-1|NA|NA|TRBJ2-1
CASSLDVTYNEQFF
TGCGCCAGCAGCTTGGATGTGACATACAATGAGCAGTTCTTC
>TRBV27|TRBD2|NA|TRBJ2-7
CASSFGTSGSYEQYF
TGTGCCAGCAGTTTTGGGACTAGCGGCTCCTACGAGCAGTACTTC
>TRBV2|TRBD2|NA|TRBJ2-1
CASLPVTGGIEQFF
TGTGCCAGCCTCCCCGTGACGGGAGGTATTGAGCAGTTCTTC
>TRBV4-2|TRBD1|NA|TRBJ1-6
CASSREGTGYSPLHF
TGTGCCAGCAGCCGGGAAGGGACAGGTTATTCACCCCTCCACTTT
>TRBV4-1|NA|medium-sized|TRBJ1-5
CASSQGINQPQHF
TGCGCCAGCAGCCAAGGGATCAATCAGCCCCAGCATTTT
>TRBV27|NA|once|TRBJ2-5
CASSYGGEAQYF
TGTGCCAGCAGTTACGGAGGGGAGGCCCAGTACTTC
>TRBV7-9|TRBD2|NA|TRBJ2-2
CASGLAAITGELFF
TGTGCCAGCGGTCTAGCGGCTATCACCGGGGAGCTGTTTTTT
>TRBV7-2|NA|NA|TRBJ1-1
CASSLDRAPPEAFF
TGTGCCAGCAGCTTAGACAGGGCTCCCCCTGAAGCTTTCTTT
>TRBV29-1|TRBD1|NA|TRBJ2-3
CSVPKGADTDTQYF
TGCAGCGTCCCTAAGGGGGCCGACACAGATACGCAGTATTTT
>TRBV5-6|NA|few|TRBJ1-1
CASSQEQTEAFF
TGTGCCAGCAGCCAAGAGCAGACTGAAGCTTTCTTT
>TRBV4-1|TRBD1|NA|TRBJ1-5
CASSDRVSRTGGRAQHF
TGCGCCAGCAGCGACCGCGTTTCTCGGACAGGGGGCCGAGCCCAGCATTTT
>TRBV28|NA|NA|TRBJ2-2
CASSPGTPTGELFF
TGTGCCAGCAGCCCCGGGACTCCTACCGGGGAGCTGTTTTTT
>TRBV5-1|TRBD1|NA|TRBJ1-4
CASSLPGTGSEKLFF
TGCGCCAGCAGCCTCCCCGGGACAGGGTCTGAAAAACTGTTTTTT
>TRBV13|TRBD1|few|TRBJ1-2
CASSSDPTRGRGYGYTF
TGTGCCAGCAGCTCCGACCCGACTAGGGGGCGGGGCTATGGCTACACCTTC
>TRBV4-1|NA|NA|TRBJ1-1
CASSPHRDNTEAFF
TGCGCCAGCAGCCCCCACAGGGACAACACTGAAGCTTTCTTT
>TRBV6-6|TRBD2|NA|TRBJ2-7
CASSPRMREDYEQYF
TGTGCCAGCAGTCCCAGGATGCGGGAGGACTACGAGCAGTACTTC
>TRBV7-9|NA|few|TRBJ1-5
CASSLMGNNQPQHF
TGTGCCAGCAGCTTAATGGGAAACAACCAGCCCCAGCATTTT
>TRBV4-3|NA|few|TRBJ1-2
CASSQGEDLHYGYTF
TGCGCCAGCAGCCAGGGGGAAGACCTGCACTATGGCTACACCTTC
>TRBV5-1|NA|once|TRBJ2-5
CASSPVGFKETQYF
TGCGCCAGCAGCCCAGTGGGGTTTAAAGAGACCCAGTACTTC
>TRBV29-1|NA|NA|TRBJ2-7
CSVTGTLTYEQYF
TGCAGCGTTACAGGGACCCTCACCTACGAGCAGTACTTC
>TRBV10-2|NA|NA|TRBJ2-7
CASSEKGYEQYF
TGCGCCAGCAGTGAAAAGGGGTACGAGCAGTACTTC
>TRBV13|TRBD1|NA|TRBJ2-1
CASSLGQGEGRIQGNEQFF
TGTGCCAGCAGCTTGGGACAGGGAGAGGGTCGAATCCAAGGGAATGAGCAGTTCTTC
>TRBV7-6|TRBD1|NA|TRBJ2-2
CASSLVARGQTGELFF
TGTGCCAGCAGCTTAGTGGCCAGGGGGCAAACCGGGGAGCTGTTTTTT
>TRBV7-9|NA|NA|TRBJ2-6
CASSLVGSGANVLTF
TGTGCCAGCAGCTTAGTCGGGTCTGGGGCCAACGTCCTGACTTTC
>TRBV7-2|TRBD1|NA|TRBJ1-2
CASSTRQGAYYGYTF
TGTGCCAGCAGCACCAGACAGGGGGCATACTATGGCTACACCTTC
>TRBV4-1|NA|NA|TRBJ1-4
CASSTRLGSNEKLFF
TGCGCCAGCAGCACCCGTTTGGGGTCTAATGAAAAACTGTTTTTT
>TRBV15|NA|NA|TRBJ2-4
CATSRDFLGAGWNIQYF
TGTGCCACCAGCAGAGATTTTCTGGGGGCAGGATGGAACATTCAGTACTTC
>TRBV5-1|TRBD1|NA|TRBJ2-7
CASSLSTGSASYEQYF
TGCGCCAGCAGCTTGTCGACAGGGTCGGCCTCCTACGAGCAGTACTTC
>TRBV28|NA|NA|TRBJ1-2
CASSSPGSGERVDTF
TGTGCCAGCAGTTCTCCGGGGAGTGGGGAGAGGGTCGACACCTTC
>TRBV18|NA|NA|TRBJ2-7
CASSPSTGFAYEQYF
TGTGCCAGCTCACCTTCAACAGGGTTTGCCTACGAGCAGTACTTC